The 22 T cell receptor beta chains presented below share a single source sample, sequenced in a study of tumor and adjacent non-tumor tissue in lung cancer. A modified ARM-PCR protocol with three rounds of nested PCR amplified TCRbeta. TCRdb passed the multiplex PCR reads through MiXCR, listing each CDR3 protein once. The data hold 50,000 or so distinct CDR3 sequences, with 74% observed a single time. The template was RNA from unsorted bulk tissue. This non-tumor lung sample came from over 3 cm beyond the tumor edge. Sequencing was carried out using distant non-tumor lung tissue. These receptors were taken from a woman aged 55 to 70 with non-small cell lung cancer.

Remarks on this clonotype: An end of the junction does not agree with germline; a read error may underlie this. The rearrangement uses TRBV29-1 and TRBJ2-5; D remains unclear. Germline-derived CDR1 and CDR2 are SQVTM and ANQGSEA. The CDR3 extends over 13 amino acids. The CDR3 DNA reads as TGTAGTGTTGATGGGCAGCTTCAAGAGACCGAGTACTTC. Protein: CSVDGQLQETEYF.

The chain uses TRBV6-5 and TRBJ2-7; D is unclear. Trimming pared 5 bases from V and 4 bases from J, leaving 15 bases between. In germline, CDR1 is MNHEY, CDR2 SVGAGI. The CDR3 length is 14 residues. DNA of the CDR3: TGTGCCAGCAGTCGCCCGGTTTCACTTTACGAGCAGTACTTC. As protein: CASSRPVSLYEQYF.

The chain is built from TRBV29-1 and TRBJ2-3; 7 bases map to TRBD2. CDR3 length equals 16 residues. The V and J ends lost 2 bases and 4 bases, in that order; junction bases with no gene match: 12. Germline V CDR1 and CDR2: SQVTM, ANQGSEA. CDR3 sequence reads: CSVETPRGRAPDTQYF. The DNA of the CDR3 is TGCAGCGTTGAAACGCCCAGAGGGAGGGCCCCAGATACGCAGTATTTT.

The table lists this clonotype with a few counts. One junction end does not reproduce the germline sequence, and a read error may be involved. The chain employs TRBV11-2 and TRBJ1-5, with D possibly being TRBD1 (5 bases). This CDR3 is built from 15 residues. Germline CDR1 is SGHAT and CDR2 is FQNNGV. The CDR3 DNA follows: TGTGCCAGCAGCTTAGATTTGACAGTCAATCAGCCCCACCATTTT. Protein: CASSLDLTVNQPHHF.

This chain connects TRBV6-5 to TRBJ2-3; unclear D gene. The germline V gene encodes CDR1 MNHEY and CDR2 SVGAGI. Trimming took off 6 bases at V and 2 bases at J, with 12 bases between the two ends. CDR3 size: 14 residues. CDR3: CASSYMATTDTQYF. DNA for the CDR3: TGTGCCAGCAGCTACATGGCCACCACAGATACGCAGTATTTT.

The chain has TRBV12-3 or TRBV12-4 and TRBJ2-2; D is unresolved. V lost 3 bases, J lost 0 bases, and 14 bases lay in between. This CDR3 region has 17 residues. CDR3 residues: CASSFPLAETNTGELFF. In DNA, the CDR3 is TGTGCCAGCAGTTTCCCTCTGGCAGAGACGAACACCGGGGAGCTGTTTTTT.

V and J are TRBV12-3 or TRBV12-4 and TRBJ1-6; D call uncertain. V lost 6 bases, J lost 6 bases, and 15 bases lay in between. There are 15 residues in the CDR3. The CDR3 DNA follows: TGTGCCAGCAGCCCCTGCGGACCCAGTAATTCACCCCTCCACTTT. It encodes CASSPCGPSNSPLHF.

This clonotype has a single count. The rearrangement joins TRBV5-1 to TRBJ1-5; no clear D gene. V was clipped by 0 bases and J by 2 bases, with 9 bases between them. Germline loops: CDR1 SGHRS, CDR2 YFSETQ. The CDR3 has 15 residues. The CDR3 loop reads CASSLDSAGNQPQHF. CDR3 bases: TGCGCCAGCAGCTTGGATTCCGCGGGCAATCAGCCCCAGCATTTT. Full variable domain (rest looked up from reference TRBV5-1 and TRBJ1-5): KAGVTQTPRYLIKTRGQQVTLSCSPISGHRSVSWYQQTPGQGLQFLFEYFSETQRNKGNFPGRFSGRQFSNSRSEMNVSTLELGDSALYLCASSLDSAGNQPQHFGDGTRLSIL.

The chain couples TRBV6-6 to TRBJ2-3; 9 bases agree with TRBD2. Germline V gene lookup returns CDR1 MNHNY and CDR2 SVGAGI (reference sequence). The CDR3 length is 17 residues. The CDR3 here is CVIATGLARGLADTQYF. In nucleotides, the CDR3 is TGTGTCATCGCCACCGGACTAGCGAGAGGGTTGGCAGATACGCAGTATTTT.

J is TRBJ1-1 and V is TRBV14; unclear D gene. From germline, CDR1 is SGHDN and CDR2 FVKESK. The CDR3 has 12 amino acids. Trimming removed 7 bases at V and 8 bases at J, with 14 bases between. CDR3 amino acids: CASNRHRAEAFF. In nucleotides, the CDR3 is TGTGCCAGCAACCGGCACAGAGCGGAAGCTTTCTTT.

The chain links TRBV6-2 or TRBV6-3 to TRBJ1-1; D gene uncertain. Germline V lookup: CDR1 MNHEY, CDR2 SVGEGT. This CDR3 contains 17 residues. The germline V and J ends were trimmed by 5 bases and 3 bases, with 22 bases remaining between them. For the CDR3, the DNA is TGTGCCAGCAGTCCCCGAACTGGATTTTTTGGATACACTGAAGCTTTCTTT. Translating it yields CASSPRTGFFGYTEAFF.

As for this clonotype: This clone may be a read error of a much larger clone one base away. The rearrangement uses TRBV15 and TRBJ1-2; 9 bases agree with TRBD1. Germline assignment: CDR1 LNHNV and CDR2 YYDKDF (reference sequence). V trimming: 7 bases; J trimming: 3 bases; junction bases outside the gene matches: 9. The CDR3 loop spans 15 amino acids. The CDR3 spells CATITGQGFDYGYTF. The CDR3 DNA sequence: TGTGCCACCATCACCGGACAGGGGTTTGACTATGGCTACACCTTC.

The chain combines TRBV28 with TRBJ1-1; the D is unclear. Per the germline V gene, CDR1 is MDHEN and CDR2 is SYDVKM. V was pared by 3 bases and J by 3 bases, with 14 bases between. This CDR3 has 15 residues. The CDR3 loop reads CASSFLECSYTEAFF. For the CDR3, the DNA is TGTGCCAGCAGTTTCCTTGAATGTAGCTACACTGAAGCTTTCTTT. The whole variable domain, filled in from reference TRBV28 and TRBJ1-1, reads DVKVTQSSRYLVKRTGEKVFLECVQDMDHENMFWYRQDPGLGLRLIYFSYDVKMKEKGDIPEGYSVSREKKERFSLILESASTNQTSMYLCASSFLECSYTEAFFGQGTRLTVV.

On this clonotype: Here the CDR3 omits its conserved ending phenylalanine or tryptophan, so a read error is the likely source. This chain uses TRBV29-1 with TRBJ2-5; no definite D call. This CDR3 spans 12 amino acids. The germline CDR1 and CDR2 sequences are SQVTM and ANQGSEA. This CDR3 reads CSVGHRWETQYL. CDR3 bases: TGCAGTGTTGGTCACAGATGGGAGACCCAGTACCTC.

For this clonotype: The junction shows a germline mismatch at one end, possibly a read error. The chain couples TRBV11-1 to TRBJ2-1; D might be TRBD2 (5 bases). In germline, CDR1 is SGHAT, CDR2 FQDESV (reference sequence). The CDR3 is 17 amino acids. The CDR3 DNA reads as TGTGCCAGCAGTCGGGGTTTCGCAGCGAGCTACTACAATAAGCAATTCTTC. As protein: CASSRGFAASYYNKQFF. The whole variable domain, remainder taken from reference TRBV11-1 and TRBJ2-1, is EAEVAQSPRYKITEKSQAVAFWCDPISGHATLYWYRQILGQGPELLVQFQDESVVDDSQLPKDRFSAERLKGVDSTLKIQPAELGDSAMYLCASSRGFAASYYNKQFFGPGTRLTVL.

Concerning this clonotype: The junction does not match germline at one end; this may be a read error. The J gene is TRBJ1-6, the V gene TRBV11-2; D perhaps matches TRBD1 (6 bases). Germline CDR1 and CDR2: SGHAT and FQNNGV. This CDR3 region has 15 residues. In DNA form, the CDR3 reads TGTACCAGCACCTTAGAGGACAGATATAATTCACCTCTCCACTTT. Translating gives CTSTLEDRYNSPLHF.

As for this clonotype: Relative to the germline gene, one junction end is altered; a read error may explain this. The V call is TRBV6-6, the J call TRBJ2-2; perhaps D is TRBD1 or TRBD2 (5 bases each). Germline V gene lookup returns CDR1 MNHNY and CDR2 SVGAGI (reference sequence). The CDR3 length is 20 residues. DNA for the CDR3: TGTGCCAGCAGTCCTTGGCAGGGACGACGCCACGTCCCGAACACCTGGGAGCTGTTTTTT. This codes for CASSPWQGRRHVPNTWELFF.

Comments on this clonotype: The junction differs from germline at one of its ends, possibly a read error. The chain recombines TRBV4-3 with TRBJ2-3; the match to TRBD1 covers 7 bases. Germline V gene lookup returns CDR1 LGHNA and CDR2 YSLEER. CDR3 length: 15 residues. DNA for the CDR3: TGCGCCAACAGCCTGGGACAGTGGGTAACAGATACGCAGTATTTT. Translation gives CANSLGQWVTDTQYF.

For this clonotype: Germline and junction disagree at one end, which may indicate a read error. CDR3 bases: TGTGCCAGCAACTCCGGGGCCCTAAACACCGGGGTGCTGTTTTTT. Residues: CASNSGALNTGVLFF. The chain employs TRBV11-1 and TRBJ2-2; possibly TRBD1 or TRBD2 for D (5 bases each). This CDR3 is built from 15 residues. The germline V gene has CDR1 SGHAT and CDR2 FQDESV (reference sequence).

This clonotype has only one observation. At one of its ends the junction is not consistent with the germline gene, which may arise from a read error. The genes are TRBV6-4 and TRBJ2-3; 7 bases match TRBD2. The CDR3 contains 16 residues. Germline V CDR1 and CDR2: MRHNA, SNTAGT. CDR3 DNA: TGTGACAGCAGTGACAAGGCGGGAGCGGTGAGAGATACGCAGTATTTT. It translates to CDSSDKAGAVRDTQYF.

This clonotype was seen repeatedly, ten times or more. The chain links TRBV28 to TRBJ1-1; 7 bases are shared with TRBD1. The germline V gene has CDR1 MDHEN and CDR2 SYDVKM. The CDR3 runs 15 residues. With 6 bases clipped from V and 6 bases from J, the junction kept 13 bases outside the gene matches. DNA of the CDR3: TGTGCCAGCAGACCTACCGGGGGGCAGGGGGCTGAAGCTTTCTTT. Protein sequence: CASRPTGGQGAEAFF.

The chain recombines TRBV19 with TRBJ2-1, with D maybe TRBD2 (6 bases). V was cut by 5 bases and J by 7 bases, with 18 bases left in between. CDR3 length: 15 amino acids. From germline, CDR1 is LNHDA and CDR2 SQIVND (reference sequence). The CDR3 loop reads CASSQPTNGSNEQFF. The CDR3 nucleotides are TGTGCCAGTAGTCAGCCGACTAACGGGAGTAATGAGCAGTTCTTC.